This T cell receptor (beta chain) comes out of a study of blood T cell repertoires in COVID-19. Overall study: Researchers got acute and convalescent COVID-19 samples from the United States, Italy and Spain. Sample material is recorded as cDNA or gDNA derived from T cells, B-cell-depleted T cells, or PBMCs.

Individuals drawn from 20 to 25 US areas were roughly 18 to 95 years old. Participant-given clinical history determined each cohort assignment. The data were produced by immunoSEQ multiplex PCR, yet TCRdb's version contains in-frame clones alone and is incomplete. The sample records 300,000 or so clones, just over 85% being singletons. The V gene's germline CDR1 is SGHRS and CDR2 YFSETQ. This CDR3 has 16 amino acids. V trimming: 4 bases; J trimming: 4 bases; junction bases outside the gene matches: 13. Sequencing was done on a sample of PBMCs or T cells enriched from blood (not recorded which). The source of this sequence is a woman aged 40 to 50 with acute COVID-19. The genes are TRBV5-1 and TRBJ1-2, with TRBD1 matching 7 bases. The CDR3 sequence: CASSVLTGTEVYGYTF. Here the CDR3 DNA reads TGCGCCAGCAGCGTATTAACCGGGACAGAGGTCTATGGCTACACCTTC.